The following is a TCR beta chain sequence with its context. The antigen is unknown. Here the CDR3 omits its conserved ending phenylalanine or tryptophan, so a read error is the likely source. No DNA is shown, since the ends of the CDR3 on it are uncertain; the CDR3 is the one TCRdb lists. The entry originates in a study of tumor and adjacent non-tumor tissue in lung cancer. Across the study: The cohort had 12 adenocarcinoma, a couple of squamous cell and 1 small cell patients. Notes on the study in general: Significantly higher TCR diversity was found in tumor than normal lung. In normal lung, the top 100 clones were significantly more dominant than in tumor.

Three rounds of nested PCR, following a modified ARM-PCR protocol, produced the TCRbeta library. TCRdb re-analysed the multiplex PCR reads in MiXCR, keeping a single row per CDR3 protein. The sample has around 71,000 distinct CDR3 sequences; about two thirds are singletons. No cell sorting was done before RNA was extracted from the tissue. Newly diagnosed lung cancer patients had thoracic surgery in China, August–late 2014, without prior chemotherapy. The CDR3 adds up to 12 amino acids, both ends counted. Germline V gene sequence: CDR1 MGHRA, CDR2 YSYEKL. V gene TRBV4-1 combines with J gene TRBJ2-1; no check of the table's D call, TRBD2, against the DNA was made. Material: lung tumor tissue. The source of this sequence is a woman between 40 and 50 years old with non-small cell lung cancer. CDR3: CASSLRGHPQFL.